Listed below are T cell receptor beta chains from one sample, sequenced in a study of CD8 T cells in Susac syndrome. TCRdb independently ran MiXCR on the immunoSEQ multiplex PCR reads; one entry per CDR3 protein. The sample gives more than 150,000 distinct CDR3 sequences, about 90% of which show up once; more than 0.07% is in the top ten. The specimen sequenced was CD4+ T cells from PBMCs. The receptors were gathered from a human donor in good health. Each CDR3 is given with its conserved first and last residue. The D gene is left open where the match is weak. Only some rows state a clone size, as once, few, many or a class for expanded clones.

V: TRBV29-1
D: NA
size: NA
J: TRBJ1-2
CDR3: CSVIDSEGYTF
DNA: TGCAGCGTGATCGACAGCGAAGGCTACACCTTC

V: TRBV20-1
D: TRBD1
size: NA
J: TRBJ1-2
CDR3: CSAPRDRVGGNYGYTF
DNA: TGCAGTGCGCCCCGGGACAGGGTAGGGGGAAACTATGGCTACACCTTC

V: TRBV18
D: NA
size: NA
J: TRBJ1-3
CDR3: CASSPSGDSSGNTIYF
DNA: TGTGCCAGCTCACCATCTGGCGATTCCTCTGGAAACACCATATATTTT

V: TRBV7-9
D: TRBD1
size: once
J: TRBJ1-1
CDR3: CASNKQGINTEAFF
DNA: TGTGCCAGCAACAAACAGGGGATAAACACTGAAGCTTTCTTT

V: TRBV12-3/TRBV12-4
D: NA
size: NA
J: TRBJ2-5
CDR3: CASSLRLEETQYF
DNA: TGTGCCAGCAGTTTACGCCTTGAAGAGACCCAGTACTTC

V: TRBV6-1
D: TRBD1
size: few
J: TRBJ2-7
CDR3: CASSAPTGAGYF
DNA: TGTGCCAGCAGTGCCCCGACAGGGGCGGGTTACTTC

V: TRBV10-3
D: TRBD1
size: NA
J: TRBJ2-5
CDR3: CAISLTGDLQETQYF
DNA: TGTGCCATCAGCCTGACAGGGGACCTCCAAGAGACCCAGTACTTC

V: TRBV3-1
D: NA
size: NA
J: TRBJ2-2
CDR3: CASSRIKTINTGELFF
DNA: TGTGCCAGCAGCCGTATAAAGACTATTAACACCGGGGAGCTGTTTTTT

V: TRBV6-5
D: NA
size: NA
J: TRBJ2-7
CDR3: CASSYWQDASYEQYF
DNA: TGTGCCAGCAGTTACTGGCAGGACGCGTCCTACGAGCAGTACTTC

V: TRBV6-1
D: NA
size: few
J: TRBJ2-1
CDR3: CASSSHDSGVIISF
DNA: TGTGCCAGCAGTTCCCACGATAGCGGAGTGATTATATCCTTC

V: TRBV18
D: NA
size: NA
J: TRBJ2-2
CDR3: CASSPTTDGELFF
DNA: TGTGCCAGCTCACCGACGACTGACGGGGAGCTGTTTTTT

V: TRBV11-3
D: TRBD2
size: NA
J: TRBJ2-5
CDR3: CASSAGTSGTETQYF
DNA: TGTGCCAGCAGCGCCGGGACTAGCGGGACAGAGACCCAGTACTTC

V: TRBV7-2
D: NA
size: NA
J: TRBJ1-2
CDR3: CASRGNYGYTF
DNA: TGTGCCAGCAGAGGCAACTATGGCTACACCTTC

V: TRBV6-5
D: TRBD1
size: NA
J: TRBJ2-2
CDR3: CASRWDRVPGELFF
DNA: TGTGCCAGCAGATGGGACAGGGTGCCCGGGGAGCTGTTTTTT

V: TRBV30
D: NA
size: NA
J: TRBJ1-1
CDR3: CAWSRPAGDTEAFF
DNA: TGTGCCTGGAGTCGACCGGCAGGGGACACTGAAGCTTTCTTT

V: TRBV5-1
D: NA
size: NA
J: TRBJ2-7
CDR3: CASSMTGMGSYEQYF
DNA: TGCGCCAGCAGCATGACGGGGATGGGCTCCTACGAGCAGTACTTC

V: TRBV12-3/TRBV12-4
D: NA
size: NA
J: TRBJ2-6
CDR3: CASSFMTQFSAGANVLTF
DNA: TGTGCCAGCAGTTTTATGACTCAATTCAGCGCTGGGGCCAACGTCCTGACTTTC

V: TRBV23-1
D: TRBD1
size: NA
J: TRBJ1-5
CDR3: CASGRDSDQPQHF
DNA: TGCGCCAGCGGCCGGGACAGTGATCAGCCCCAGCATTTT

V: TRBV5-1
D: TRBD1
size: NA
J: TRBJ1-5
CDR3: CASSLTGVGQPQHF
DNA: TGCGCCAGCAGCCTGACAGGGGTAGGCCAGCCCCAGCATTTT

V: TRBV15
D: NA
size: NA
J: TRBJ2-7
CDR3: CATSRATGYSYEQYF
DNA: TGTGCCACCAGCAGAGCGACAGGTTACTCCTACGAGCAGTACTTC

V: TRBV7-9
D: NA
size: NA
J: TRBJ2-2
CDR3: CASSFKDYNTGELFF
DNA: TGTGCCAGCAGTTTTAAGGACTACAACACCGGGGAGCTGTTTTTT

V: TRBV6-1
D: TRBD1
size: NA
J: TRBJ2-1
CDR3: CASTAQDRGDYNEQFF
DNA: TGTGCCAGCACCGCCCAGGACAGGGGAGACTACAATGAGCAGTTCTTC

V: TRBV6-5
D: NA
size: NA
J: TRBJ2-6
CDR3: CASSYSAGWRANVLTF
DNA: TGTGCCAGCAGTTACTCGGCAGGTTGGAGGGCCAACGTCCTGACTTTC

V: TRBV5-1
D: TRBD1
size: NA
J: TRBJ2-5
CDR3: CASSLGAQGAGETQYF
DNA: TGCGCCAGCAGCTTGGGTGCACAGGGGGCTGGAGAGACCCAGTACTTC

V: TRBV30
D: TRBD1
size: NA
J: TRBJ2-3
CDR3: CAWSSTGGTDTQYF
DNA: TGTGCCTGGAGTTCGACAGGGGGCACAGATACGCAGTATTTT

V: TRBV7-3
D: NA
size: NA
J: TRBJ2-3
CDR3: CASSLQVTDTQYF
DNA: TGTGCCAGCAGCTTACAGGTCACAGATACGCAGTATTTT

V: TRBV20-1
D: TRBD2
size: NA
J: TRBJ2-3
CDR3: CSARDPRGVVDTQYF
DNA: TGCAGTGCTAGAGATCCGCGGGGGGTAGTGGATACGCAGTATTTT

V: TRBV7-2
D: NA
size: NA
J: TRBJ2-1
CDR3: CASSSFGGGRNEQFF
DNA: TGTGCCAGCAGCTCCTTTGGGGGGGGGCGGAATGAGCAGTTCTTC

V: TRBV29-1
D: NA
size: once
J: TRBJ1-2
CDR3: CSVGGPSRGYGYTF
DNA: TGCAGCGTTGGGGGACCCTCCAGGGGATATGGCTACACCTTC

V: TRBV28
D: NA
size: NA
J: TRBJ2-7
CDR3: CASSLWTPLSYEQYF
DNA: TGTGCCAGCAGTCTGTGGACACCTCTCTCCTACGAGCAGTACTTC

V: TRBV7-2
D: TRBD2
size: NA
J: TRBJ2-3
CDR3: CASSLVYGGGSTDTQYF
DNA: TGTGCCAGCAGCTTAGTATATGGCGGGGGGAGCACAGATACGCAGTATTTT